Below are 27 T cell receptor beta chains sequenced from a single sample in a study of identical twins. TCRdb re-called the 5' RACE reads through MiXCR, storing one row per CDR3 protein. Among 450,000 or so distinct CDR3 sequences listed, 13% to 15% were seen once. The same data also went into a second study, on yellow fever vaccine responses in identical twins.

The sample was CD4+ T cells sorted from blood. These receptors were taken from a woman under 30 in good health.

The sample holds a few counts of this clonotype. This chain joins TRBV6-1 and TRBJ2-2; D not certain. With 2 bases removed from V and 0 bases from J, the gap between germline ends came to 7 bases. The CDR3 is 15 amino acids. The germline V gene encodes CDR1 MNHNS and CDR2 SASEGT. The CDR3, as DNA: TGTGCCAGCAGTGAATTGCCTACGAACACCGGGGAGCTGTTTTTT. Its protein product is CASSELPTNTGELFF.

This clonotype has more than one count but fewer than ten. The chain carries TRBV11-2 and TRBJ2-3, with D unresolved. V lost 5 bases, J lost 0 bases, and 12 bases lay in between. The CDR3 is 15 amino acids. Germline loops: CDR1 SGHAT, CDR2 FQNNGV. The CDR3 is CASSEDRFSTDTQYF. For the CDR3, the DNA is TGTGCCAGCAGCGAAGACCGCTTTAGCACAGATACGCAGTATTTT.

In its sample, this clonotype was seen a few times. The genes are TRBV3-1 and TRBJ2-3; D is ambiguous. The CDR3 is 16 amino acids. Germline-derived CDR1 and CDR2 are LGHDT and YNNKEL (reference sequence). V was cut by 0 bases and J by 0 bases, with 10 bases left in between. CDR3 sequence: CASSQERQASTDTQYF. Written as DNA, the CDR3 is TGTGCCAGCAGCCAAGAGAGGCAGGCGAGCACAGATACGCAGTATTTT.

This clonotype appeared many times. V gene TRBV6-1 combines with J gene TRBJ2-1; D possibly uses TRBD1 or TRBD2 (5 bases each). This CDR3 is built from 14 residues. Per germline, CDR1 MNHNS and CDR2 SASEGT. Between the trimmed V and J ends, which lost 7 bases and 4 bases, there was a span of 14 bases. The CDR3 here is CASTRFGAYNEQFF. Here the CDR3 DNA reads TGTGCCAGCACCCGATTCGGGGCGTACAATGAGCAGTTCTTC.

This clonotype showed up just a few times. The chain carries TRBV6-5 and TRBJ2-6, with no clear D. Germline loops: CDR1 MNHEY, CDR2 SVGAGI. This CDR3 contains 19 residues. The germline V and J ends were trimmed by 0 bases and 0 bases, with 15 bases remaining between them. The CDR3 protein is CASSYSRFSQVSGANVLTF. The CDR3 DNA sequence: TGTGCCAGCAGTTACTCGAGGTTTTCCCAGGTCTCTGGGGCCAACGTCCTGACTTTC.

This clonotype was recorded many times. The chain joins TRBV2 to TRBJ2-5, with 8 nucleotides matching TRBD1. This CDR3 comprises 17 residues. Germline lookup yields CDR1 SNHLY and CDR2 FYNNEI. V lost 6 bases and J lost 5; bases outside the gene matches: 17. CDR3 coding DNA: TGTGCCAGCAGAGGAGGGTTCAAGGACAGGGTGACGGAGACCCAGTACTTC. Translated, it gives CASRGGFKDRVTETQYF.

The genes are TRBV3-1 and TRBJ2-1; 16 bases align to TRBD2. V was pared by 2 bases and J by 9 bases, with 10 bases of the junction left unmatched. The CDR3 runs to 18 residues. Germline V gene lookup returns CDR1 LGHDT and CDR2 YNNKEL (reference sequence). In DNA form, the CDR3 reads TGTGCCAGCAGCCAAACACCCCCGGGACTAGCGGGAGGGGGTGAGCAGTTCTTC. It codes for CASSQTPPGLAGGGEQFF.

The table lists this clonotype with a few counts. V usage is TRBV4-2 and J usage is TRBJ2-5; 9 bases line up with TRBD2. Looked up from germline, CDR1 is LGHNA and CDR2 is YNFKEQ. The CDR3 length is 17 residues. The V segment lost 0 bases and the J segment 0 bases; nucleotides outside the gene matches: 5. The CDR3 protein is CASSQDRLAANQETQYF. CDR3 nucleotide sequence: TGTGCCAGCAGCCAAGATAGACTAGCGGCGAACCAAGAGACCCAGTACTTC.

This chain connects TRBV29-1 to TRBJ2-2, with no clear D. The CDR3 spans 12 residues. Germline V lookup: CDR1 SQVTM, CDR2 ANQGSEA. With 3 bases removed from V and 4 bases from J, the gap between germline ends came to 6 bases. In nucleotides, the CDR3 is TGCAGCGTTGAGAGGCGCACCGGGGAGCTGTTTTTT. It encodes CSVERRTGELFF.

This clonotype was counted a few times. The rearrangement links TRBV20-1 to TRBJ2-7; 8 bases fit TRBD1. CDR3 length: 13 residues. The V segment lost 6 bases and the J segment 5 bases; nucleotides outside the gene matches: 9. The germline gives CDR1 DFQATT, CDR2 SNEGSKA (reference sequence). The CDR3 region is CSARTGGTHEQYF. CDR3 nucleotide sequence: TGCAGTGCCAGAACAGGGGGAACCCACGAGCAGTACTTC.

This sequence joins TRBV4-2 and TRBJ2-6; TRBD1 agrees at 9 bases. The CDR3 length is 17 residues. With 4 bases clipped from V and 8 bases from J, the junction kept 12 bases outside the gene matches. From germline, CDR1 is LGHNA and CDR2 YNFKEQ. DNA of the CDR3: TGTGCCAGCAGCCCGGGACAGGGAAATGGGGGGACCAACGTCCTGACTTTC. It specifies CASSPGQGNGGTNVLTF.

The chain combines TRBV6-2 or TRBV6-3 with TRBJ2-1; perhaps TRBD1 as D (5 bases). The V gene lost 4 bases and the J gene lost 9 bases, with 10 bases spanning the gap. Germline CDR1 is MNHEY and CDR2 is SVGEGT. The CDR3 contains 12 residues. CDR3 loop: CASSLQALEQFF. DNA for the CDR3: TGTGCCAGCAGTTTACAGGCCCTTGAGCAGTTCTTC.

This chain connects TRBV20-1 to TRBJ1-1, with 7 bases matching TRBD1. The V gene end was trimmed by 5 bases and the J gene end by 2 bases; junction bases not matched to a gene: 14. The CDR3 runs to 16 residues. Germline V gene lookup returns CDR1 DFQATT and CDR2 SNEGSKA (reference sequence). Here the CDR3 reads CSAFTVNRGLNTEAFF. CDR3 sequence (DNA): TGCAGTGCTTTTACGGTTAACAGGGGACTAAACACTGAAGCTTTCTTT.

This clonotype has a handful of counts. The chain recombines TRBV5-1 with TRBJ1-2; 8 positions match TRBD1. CDR1 and CDR2 (germline): SGHRS, YFSETQ. The V gene end was trimmed by 0 bases and the J gene end by 5 bases; junction bases not matched to a gene: 9. The CDR3 spans 16 residues. The CDR3, as DNA: TGCGCCAGCAGCTTGGCGGACAGGGTTGGATTTTATGGCTACACCTTC. Amino acid sequence: CASSLADRVGFYGYTF.

This clonotype was seen at least ten times. This chain uses TRBV5-1 with TRBJ2-2; D is uncertain. Trimming took off 9 bases at V and 4 bases at J, with 10 bases between the two ends. In germline, CDR1 is SGHRS, CDR2 YFSETQ. The CDR3 runs 12 residues. CDR3 in amino acids: CATQTLTGELFF. DNA of the CDR3: TGCGCCACCCAGACACTCACCGGGGAGCTGTTTTTT.

Only a few counts were recorded for this clonotype. The CDR3 nucleotides read TGTGCCAGCAGCCGACAGGGGCTGGGCTACGAGCAGTACTTC. Encoded protein: CASSRQGLGYEQYF. This chain links TRBV12-3 or TRBV12-4 with TRBJ2-7, with 8 bases that match TRBD1. The J segment lost 3 bases and the V segment lost 6 bases, leaving 7 bases of the junction unmatched. The CDR3 covers 14 residues.

This clonotype was found a few times. The chain couples TRBV7-9 to TRBJ2-4, with D unclear. The V gene's germline CDR1 is SEHNR and CDR2 FQNEAQ (reference sequence). CDR3 length: 14 residues. The ends were cut back, 1 base at V and 9 bases at J, with 13 bases in the middle. As DNA, the CDR3 is TGTGCCAGCAGCTTAGAGGGATCCCAAGGCATTCAGTACTTC. This gives the protein CASSLEGSQGIQYF.

CDR3 loop: CASSRQGGTMNTEAFF. In DNA, the CDR3 is TGTGCCAGCAGTCGACAGGGAGGGACCATGAACACTGAAGCTTTCTTT. This rearrangement joins TRBV6-1 to TRBJ1-1, with 7 bases fitting TRBD1. The germline V gene has CDR1 MNHNS and CDR2 SASEGT. This CDR3 comprises 16 residues. Trimming cost V 5 bases and J 0 bases; bases outside gene matches: 9.

This clonotype was seen a few times. The CDR3 DNA sequence: TGTGCCAGCAGCTTGGTCTCGACTAGCGGGGGAAAAGAGACCCAGTACTTC. Its protein is CASSLVSTSGGKETQYF. The gene calls are TRBV5-4 and TRBJ2-5; 12 bases agree with TRBD2. V dropped 0 bases and J dropped 3; count of bases not matched to a gene: 6. Germline CDR1 and CDR2: SGHNT and YYREEE (reference sequence). The CDR3 length is 17 residues.

This clonotype was picked up a small number of times. The V gene is TRBV15, the J gene TRBJ2-5; a weak D match, TRBD2 (5 bases). Germline values: CDR1 LNHNV, CDR2 YYDKDF (reference sequence). This CDR3 has 15 residues. V dropped 0 bases and J dropped 4 bases, with 12 bases sitting between them. CDR3 sequence: CATSRDQASPETQYF. The CDR3 DNA sequence: TGTGCCACCAGCAGAGATCAGGCTAGCCCAGAGACCCAGTACTTC.

This clonotype has more than one count but fewer than ten. This rearrangement joins TRBV7-8 to TRBJ2-3; TRBD2 aligns across 8 bases. V lost 7 bases, J lost 6 bases, and 9 bases stayed unmatched. In germline, CDR1 is SGHVS, CDR2 FQNEAQ. The length of the CDR3 is 14 residues. The CDR3 nucleotides read TGTGCCAGCACGGGGGGGGCCGCAGGGGATACGCAGTATTTT. Residues: CASTGGAAGDTQYF. Full variable domain (remainder filled in from reference TRBV7-8 and TRBJ2-3): GAGVSQSPRYKVAKRGQDVALRCDPISGHVSLFWYQQALGQGPEFLTYFQNEAQLDKSGLPSDRFFAERPEGSVSTLKIQRTQQEDSAVYLCASTGGAAGDTQYFGPGTRLTVL.

This clonotype was seen a handful of times. The genes are TRBV28 and TRBJ2-1; possible D gene TRBD2, 6 bases. Germline V gene sequence: CDR1 MDHEN, CDR2 SYDVKM. V was pared by 2 bases and J by 8 bases, with 16 bases between. The CDR3 totals 15 residues. The chain's CDR3 is CASSLRGTSVDEQFF. For the CDR3, the DNA is TGTGCCAGCAGTTTACGGGGGACTTCAGTGGATGAGCAGTTCTTC.

The gene calls are TRBV25-1 and TRBJ2-7; weak D call: TRBD1 (6 bases). The CDR3 is 13 amino acids. Germline V CDR1 and CDR2: MGHDK, SYGVNS. Trimming cost V 6 bases and J 4 bases, with 13 bases left between them. DNA for the CDR3: TGTGCCAGCAGCCGCCACACAGGGTACGAGCAGTACTTC. Translated, it gives CASSRHTGYEQYF.

This clonotype was observed a few times. The rearrangement links TRBV27 to TRBJ2-7, with 8 bases aligning to TRBD1. The CDR3 contains 15 residues. V dropped 1 base and J dropped 3; count of bases not matched to a gene: 5. Germline V gene sequence: CDR1 MNHEY, CDR2 SMNVEV (reference sequence). The CDR3 region is CASSLYLQGVYEQYF. DNA of the CDR3: TGTGCCAGCAGTTTATACCTACAGGGGGTCTACGAGCAGTACTTC.

The rearrangement uses TRBV2 and TRBJ2-7; D gene ambiguous. Trimming shortened V by 1 base and J by 6 bases, and 10 bases separated the two germline ends. The CDR3 is made up of 13 amino acids. Germline CDR1 reads SNHLY; CDR2 reads FYNNEI. CDR3 in amino acids: CASSEDFSGEQYF. For the CDR3, the DNA is TGTGCCAGCAGTGAAGATTTCTCCGGCGAGCAGTACTTC. The variable domain in full, completed from reference TRBV2 and TRBJ2-7, reads EPEVTQTPSHQVTQMGQEVILRCVPISNHLYFYWYRQILGQKVEFLVSFYNNEISEKSEIFDDQFSVERPDGSNFTLKIRSTKLEDSAMYFCASSEDFSGEQYFGPGTRLTVT.

This clonotype came up a few times. This CDR3 reads CASSEGARTEQYF. For the CDR3, the DNA is TGTGCCAGCAGTGAAGGGGCTAGAACCGAGCAGTACTTC. The chain uses TRBV6-1 and TRBJ2-7; D remains unclear. The V and J ends lost 1 base and 6 bases respectively, with 10 bases between them. The germline V gene encodes CDR1 MNHNS and CDR2 SASEGT. CDR3 length equals 13 residues.

This clonotype turned up a few times. The chain is built from TRBV3-1 and TRBJ1-6, with a tentative D call TRBD1 (6 bases). V shed 5 bases and J shed 2 bases, with 7 bases lying between them. From germline, CDR1 is LGHDT and CDR2 YNNKEL (reference sequence). This CDR3 has 14 amino acids. CDR3 in amino acids: CASSGQTYNSPLHF. Here the CDR3 DNA reads TGTGCCAGCAGCGGACAGACCTATAATTCACCCCTCCACTTT.